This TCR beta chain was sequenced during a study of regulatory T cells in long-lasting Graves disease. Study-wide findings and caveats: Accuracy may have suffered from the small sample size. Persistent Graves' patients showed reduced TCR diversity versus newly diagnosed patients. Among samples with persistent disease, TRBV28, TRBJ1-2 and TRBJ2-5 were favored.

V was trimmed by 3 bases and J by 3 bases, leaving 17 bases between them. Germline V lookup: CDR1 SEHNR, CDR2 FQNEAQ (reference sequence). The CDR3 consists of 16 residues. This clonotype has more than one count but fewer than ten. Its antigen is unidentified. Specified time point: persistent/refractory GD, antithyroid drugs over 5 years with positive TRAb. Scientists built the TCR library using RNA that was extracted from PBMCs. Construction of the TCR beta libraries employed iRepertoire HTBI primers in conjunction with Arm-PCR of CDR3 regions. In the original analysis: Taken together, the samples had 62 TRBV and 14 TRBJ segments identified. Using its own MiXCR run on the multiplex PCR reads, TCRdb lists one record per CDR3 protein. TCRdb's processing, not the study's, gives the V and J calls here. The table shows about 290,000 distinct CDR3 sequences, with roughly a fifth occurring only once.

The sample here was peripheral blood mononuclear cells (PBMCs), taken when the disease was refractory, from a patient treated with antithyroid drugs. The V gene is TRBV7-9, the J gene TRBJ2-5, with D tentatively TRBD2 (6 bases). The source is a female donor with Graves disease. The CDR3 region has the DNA TGTGCCAGCAGCTTTGGCATAAGGGGAGGCGAAGAGACCCAGTACTTC. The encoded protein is CASSFGIRGGEETQYF.